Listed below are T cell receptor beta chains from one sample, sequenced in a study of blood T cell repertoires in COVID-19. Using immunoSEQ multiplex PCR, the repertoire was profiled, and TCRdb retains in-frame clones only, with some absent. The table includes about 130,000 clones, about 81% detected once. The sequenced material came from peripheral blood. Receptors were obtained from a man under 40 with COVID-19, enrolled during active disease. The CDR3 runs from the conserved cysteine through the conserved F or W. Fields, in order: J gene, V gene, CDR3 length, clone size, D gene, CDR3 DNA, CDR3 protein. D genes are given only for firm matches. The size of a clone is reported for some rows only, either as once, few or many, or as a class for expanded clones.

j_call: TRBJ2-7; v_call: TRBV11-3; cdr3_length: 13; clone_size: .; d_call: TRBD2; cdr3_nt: TGTGCCAGCAGCCCGTTAAGCGGGGGCGAGCAGTACTTC; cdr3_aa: CASSPLSGGEQYF
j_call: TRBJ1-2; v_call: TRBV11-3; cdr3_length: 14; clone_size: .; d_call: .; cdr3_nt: TGTGCCAGCAGCGTAACAGGGTCGGGTATTGGCTACACCTTC; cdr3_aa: CASSVTGSGIGYTF
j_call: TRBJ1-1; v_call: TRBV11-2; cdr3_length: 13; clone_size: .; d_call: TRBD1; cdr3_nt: TGTGCCAGCATTGGGACAGGGGGCACTGAAGCTTTCTTT; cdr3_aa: CASIGTGGTEAFF
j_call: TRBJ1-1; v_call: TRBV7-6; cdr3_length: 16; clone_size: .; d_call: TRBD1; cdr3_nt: TGTGCCAGCAGCCTAGCGGGACAGGGATCGAACACTGAAGCTTTCTTT; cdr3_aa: CASSLAGQGSNTEAFF
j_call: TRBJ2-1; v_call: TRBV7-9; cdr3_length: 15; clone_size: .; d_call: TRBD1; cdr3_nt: TGTGCCAGCAGCTTATCCGGGACAGGGTGGGTTGAGCAGTTCTTC; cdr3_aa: CASSLSGTGWVEQFF
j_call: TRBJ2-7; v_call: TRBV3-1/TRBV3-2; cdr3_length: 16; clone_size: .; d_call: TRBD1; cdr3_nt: TGTGCCAGCAGCCAAGTAGGGACAGGGGGCAATTACGAGCAGTACTTC; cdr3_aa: CASSQVGTGGNYEQYF
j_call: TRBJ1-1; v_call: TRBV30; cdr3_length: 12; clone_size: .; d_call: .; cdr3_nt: TGTGCCTGGACTCTACGGGGTTCTGGGGCTTTCTTT; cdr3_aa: CAWTLRGSGAFF
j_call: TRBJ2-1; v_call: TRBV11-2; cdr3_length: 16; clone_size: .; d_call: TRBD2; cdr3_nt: TGTGCCAGCAGCTTAGTTTACGGACTAGCGGCTAATGAGCAGTTCTTC; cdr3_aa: CASSLVYGLAANEQFF
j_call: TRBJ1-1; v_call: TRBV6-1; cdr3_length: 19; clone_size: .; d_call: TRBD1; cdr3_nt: TGTGCCAGCAGTGAAGTTTTTCCGTGGGGACAGGGGGTGAACACTGAAGCTTTCTTT; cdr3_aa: CASSEVFPWGQGVNTEAFF
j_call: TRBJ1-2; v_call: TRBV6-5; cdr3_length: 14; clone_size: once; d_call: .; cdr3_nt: TGTGCCAGCAGCAGGGGTTTTCAGGACTATGGCTACACCTTC; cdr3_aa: CASSRGFQDYGYTF
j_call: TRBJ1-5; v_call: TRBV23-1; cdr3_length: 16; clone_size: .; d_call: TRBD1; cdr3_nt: TGCGCCAGCAGTCAAAGGGCAGGGGGCCTGGATCAGCCCCAGCATTTT; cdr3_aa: CASSQRAGGLDQPQHF
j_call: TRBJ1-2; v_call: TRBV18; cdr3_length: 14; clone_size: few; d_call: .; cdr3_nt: TGTGCCAGCTCACCATCTGGTCGGGATAGGGGCTACACCTTC; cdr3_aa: CASSPSGRDRGYTF
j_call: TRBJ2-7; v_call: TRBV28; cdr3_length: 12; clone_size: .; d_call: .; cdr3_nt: TGTGCCAGCAGTTTATTAAGGGGAATCCAGTACTTC; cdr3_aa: CASSLLRGIQYF
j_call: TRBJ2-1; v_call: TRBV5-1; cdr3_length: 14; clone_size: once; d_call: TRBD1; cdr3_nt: TGCGCCAGCAAAGGGGACAGAGCCCACAATGAGCAGTTCTTC; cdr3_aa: CASKGDRAHNEQFF
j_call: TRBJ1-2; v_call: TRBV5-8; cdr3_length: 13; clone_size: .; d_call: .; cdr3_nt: TGTGCCAGCAGCCGGGGTATGGACTATGGCTACACCTTC; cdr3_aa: CASSRGMDYGYTF
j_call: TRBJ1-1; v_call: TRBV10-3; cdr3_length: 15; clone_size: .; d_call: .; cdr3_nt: TGTGCCATCAGTGTTCCCGGCCGGGAGAACACTGAAGCTTTCTTT; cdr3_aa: CAISVPGRENTEAFF
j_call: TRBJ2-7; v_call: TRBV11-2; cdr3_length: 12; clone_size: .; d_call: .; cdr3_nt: TGTGCCAGCAGCTTAGACCGGTACGAGCAGTACTTC; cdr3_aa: CASSLDRYEQYF
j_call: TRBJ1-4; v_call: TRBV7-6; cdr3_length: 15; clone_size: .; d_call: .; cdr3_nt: TGTGCCAGCAGCCCTAGAGGCCTATTTAATGAAAAACTGTTTTTT; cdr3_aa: CASSPRGLFNEKLFF
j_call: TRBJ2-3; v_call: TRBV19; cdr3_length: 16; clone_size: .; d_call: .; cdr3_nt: TGTGCCAGTAGTCCCCGGCGAGGGATTAGCACAGATACGCAGTATTTT; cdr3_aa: CASSPRRGISTDTQYF
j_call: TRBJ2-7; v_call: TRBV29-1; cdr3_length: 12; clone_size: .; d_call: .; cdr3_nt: TGCAGCGTTGACAGAGGGCAGAGGGAGCAGTACTTC; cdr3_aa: CSVDRGQREQYF
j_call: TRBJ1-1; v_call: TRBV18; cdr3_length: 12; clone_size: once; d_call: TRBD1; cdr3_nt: TGTGCCAGCTCACCTCGGACAGGCGAGGCTTTCTTT; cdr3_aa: CASSPRTGEAFF
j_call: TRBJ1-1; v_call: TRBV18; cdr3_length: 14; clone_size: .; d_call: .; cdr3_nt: TGTGCCTCCGAGGGCTCAACAGTGAACACTGAAGCTTTCTTT; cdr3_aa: CASEGSTVNTEAFF
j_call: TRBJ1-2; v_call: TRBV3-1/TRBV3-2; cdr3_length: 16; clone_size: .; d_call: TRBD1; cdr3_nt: TGTGCCAGCAGCCAAGAGACAGCAGGGGGAGCCGCTGGCTACACCTTC; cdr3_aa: CASSQETAGGAAGYTF
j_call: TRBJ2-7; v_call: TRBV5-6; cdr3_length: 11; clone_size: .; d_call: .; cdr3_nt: TGTGCCAGCAGCAACACCTACGAGCAGTACTTC; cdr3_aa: CASSNTYEQYF
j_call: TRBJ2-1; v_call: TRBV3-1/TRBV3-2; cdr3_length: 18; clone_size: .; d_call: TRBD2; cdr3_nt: TGTGCCAGCAGCCAACCTCAGCGGGGGTGGATAGGGGTCAATGAGCAGTTCTTC; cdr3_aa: CASSQPQRGWIGVNEQFF
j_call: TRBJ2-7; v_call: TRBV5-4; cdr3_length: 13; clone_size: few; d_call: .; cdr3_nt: TGTGCCAGCAGCTTGGCCACAAGGGGAGAGCAGTACTTC; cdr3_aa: CASSLATRGEQYF
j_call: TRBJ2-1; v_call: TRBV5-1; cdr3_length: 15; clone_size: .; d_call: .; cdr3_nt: TGCGCCAGCAGCGCCCAAGGGGGATCCTACAATGAGCAGTTCTTC; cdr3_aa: CASSAQGGSYNEQFF
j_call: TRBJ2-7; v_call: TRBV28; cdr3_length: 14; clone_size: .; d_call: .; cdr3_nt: TGTGCCAGCAGTTTCCTGGGGCCATACTACGAGCAGTACTTC; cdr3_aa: CASSFLGPYYEQYF
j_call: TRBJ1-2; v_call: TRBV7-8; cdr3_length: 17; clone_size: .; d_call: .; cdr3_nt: TGTGCCAGCAGCTTACCCCCCGTGAGGGCAAGAGGCTATGGCTACACCTTC; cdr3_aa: CASSLPPVRARGYGYTF
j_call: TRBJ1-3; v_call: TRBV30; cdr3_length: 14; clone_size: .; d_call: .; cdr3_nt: TGTGCCTGGAGTCTAGGCAGCTCTGGAAACACCATATATTTT; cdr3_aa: CAWSLGSSGNTIYF
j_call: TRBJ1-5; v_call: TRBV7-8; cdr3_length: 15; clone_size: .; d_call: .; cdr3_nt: TGTGCCAGCAGCTTACGATCAGATACCAATCAGCCCCAGCATTTT; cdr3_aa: CASSLRSDTNQPQHF
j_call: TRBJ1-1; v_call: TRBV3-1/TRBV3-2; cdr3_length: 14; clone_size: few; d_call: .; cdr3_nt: TGTGCCAGCAGCCAAGGGCTGCCCAACACTGAAGCTTTCTTT; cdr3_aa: CASSQGLPNTEAFF
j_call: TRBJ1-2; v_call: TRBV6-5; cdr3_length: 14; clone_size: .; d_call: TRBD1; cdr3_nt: TGTGCCAGCAGTCCAAACAGGGGACCGTATGGCTACACCTTC; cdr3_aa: CASSPNRGPYGYTF
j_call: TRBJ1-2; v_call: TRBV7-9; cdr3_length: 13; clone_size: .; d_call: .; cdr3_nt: TGTGCCAGCAGCCCCTCGGAGGTAGGAGGCTACACCTTC; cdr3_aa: CASSPSEVGGYTF
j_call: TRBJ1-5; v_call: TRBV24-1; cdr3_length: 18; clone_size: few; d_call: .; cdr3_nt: TGTGCCACCAGTGACTCTACCTCAGGGGAGGGAGGCAATCAGCCCCAGCATTTT; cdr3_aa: CATSDSTSGEGGNQPQHF
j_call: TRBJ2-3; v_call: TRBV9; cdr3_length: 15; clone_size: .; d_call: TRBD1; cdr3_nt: TGTGCCAGCAGCGTAGTAGGGGGCAGCACAGATACGCAGTATTTT; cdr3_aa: CASSVVGGSTDTQYF